Presented here are 4 T cell receptor beta chains from one specimen sequenced in a study of radiotherapy plus CTLA-4 blockade in lung cancer. This table comes from immunoSEQ multiplex PCR, and its TCRdb copy is limited to in-frame clones, with some not included. The sample consists of tens of thousands of clones, approximately 71% of them appearing once. Sequenced material: peripheral blood, taken from a patient treated with radiotherapy plus ipilimumab. Receptors were obtained from a human donor with non-small cell lung cancer whose response to radiotherapy plus ipilimumab could not be evaluated.

This clone has a handful of counts. This rearrangement joins TRBV4-3 to TRBJ2-7; possible D gene TRBD2, 5 bases. Germline V gene lookup returns CDR1 LGHNA and CDR2 YSLEER. The CDR3 loop spans 13 amino acids. Trimming took off 1 base at V and 6 bases at J, with 10 bases between the two ends. This CDR3 is CASSQVLEGEQYF. For the CDR3, the DNA is TGCGCCAGCAGCCAAGTCCTCGAGGGCGAGCAGTACTTC.

There are a few counts of this clone. The chain carries TRBV5-8 and TRBJ1-3; 9 nucleotides align to TRBD1. Losses at the gene ends were 1 base for V and 4 bases for J; bases not matched to a gene: 3. This CDR3 is 15 amino acids long. Germline V CDR1 and CDR2: SGHTS, YDEGEE. CDR3 sequence reads: CASSLLQGAGNTIYF. The CDR3 bases are TGTGCCAGCAGCTTGCTACAGGGGGCCGGAAACACCATATATTTT.

V is TRBV2 and J is TRBJ1-4, with 7 bases aligning to TRBD1. The CDR3 loop spans 16 amino acids. V was clipped by 7 bases and J by 1 base; unmatched bases: 9. The germline V gene encodes CDR1 SNHLY and CDR2 FYNNEI. The chain's CDR3 is CASIAQGGITNEKLFF. CDR3 sequence (DNA): TGTGCCAGCATCGCTCAGGGGGGAATAACTAATGAAAAACTGTTTTTT.

As regards this clone: The same CDR3 is also encoded by other DNA sequences in this sample. The chain is built from TRBV5-1 and TRBJ2-3, with 7 bases identical to TRBD2. The CDR3 totals 17 residues. Per germline, CDR1 SGHRS and CDR2 YFSETQ. J gave up 1 base and V 0 bases, and 8 bases lay outside the gene matches. The CDR3 nucleotides read TGCGCCAGCAGCTTGGATCCTAGCGGAGGGGGCACAGATACGCAGTATTTT. It encodes CASSLDPSGGGTDTQYF.